This T cell receptor (beta chain) was sequenced during a study of beta chain features in type 1 diabetes. Study outcomes and limitations: Researchers report that Type 1 diabetes patients had moderately but significantly shorter TCRB CDR3s across all four CD4+ subsets.

Trimming took 4 bases from V and 0 from J, leaving 11 bases between them. CDR1 is SGHRS, CDR2 YFSETQ, per germline. The length of the CDR3 is 15 residues. What was sequenced were expressed TCRB transcripts, since all of the isolated RNA had been reverse transcribed. Samples of naive, central memory and regulatory T cells yielded a mean of about 3.5 million reads. Here immunoSEQ multiplex PCR was the method, and the copy in TCRdb shows in-frame clones only, minus some. The repertoire has about 230,000 clones, around 16% of them found once; the top ten carry 0.085%. With respect to this clone: Its antigen is unknown.

Sequencing was done on a sample of naive CD4+ T cells from blood. The source is a man younger than 45 with type 1 diabetes. The V gene is TRBV5-1, the J gene TRBJ2-1; D ambiguous. CDR3: CASSLQTSSYNEQFF. The CDR3 DNA follows: TGCGCCAGCAGCCTCCAGACGAGCTCCTACAATGAGCAGTTCTTC.